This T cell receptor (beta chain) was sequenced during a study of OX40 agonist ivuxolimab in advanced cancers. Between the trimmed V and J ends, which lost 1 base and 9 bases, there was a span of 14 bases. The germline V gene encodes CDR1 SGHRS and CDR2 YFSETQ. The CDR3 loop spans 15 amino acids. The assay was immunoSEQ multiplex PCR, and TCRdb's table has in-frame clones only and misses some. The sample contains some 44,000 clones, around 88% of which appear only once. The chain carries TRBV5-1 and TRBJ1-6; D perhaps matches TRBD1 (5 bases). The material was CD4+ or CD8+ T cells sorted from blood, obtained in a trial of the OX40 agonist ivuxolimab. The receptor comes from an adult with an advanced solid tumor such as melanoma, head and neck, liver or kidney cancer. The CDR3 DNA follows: TGCGCCAGCAGCTTGTTGGGGGGAAGGGCTTCACCCCTCCACTTT. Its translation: CASSLLGGRASPLHF.